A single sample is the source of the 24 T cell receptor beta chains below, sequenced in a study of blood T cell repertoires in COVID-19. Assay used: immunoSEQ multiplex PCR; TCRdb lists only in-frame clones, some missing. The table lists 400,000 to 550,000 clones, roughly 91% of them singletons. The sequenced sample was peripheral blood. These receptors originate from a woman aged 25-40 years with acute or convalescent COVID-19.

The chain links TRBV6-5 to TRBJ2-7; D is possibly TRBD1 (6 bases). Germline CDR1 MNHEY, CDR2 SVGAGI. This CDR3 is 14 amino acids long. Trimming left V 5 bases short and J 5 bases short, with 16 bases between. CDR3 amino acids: CASSPISGVNEQYF. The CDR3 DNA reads TGTGCCAGCAGTCCAATATCAGGGGTCAACGAGCAGTACTTC.

CDR3 amino acids: CASSDTGSGRGPQHF. For the CDR3, the DNA is TGTGCCAGCAGTGACACAGGGAGTGGACGAGGGCCCCAGCATTTT. The chain is built from TRBV6-1 and TRBJ1-5; D might be TRBD1 (6 bases). The CDR3 has 15 residues. The V gene lost 3 bases and the J gene lost 9 bases, with 18 bases spanning the gap. Germline V gives CDR1 MNHNS, CDR2 SASEGT.

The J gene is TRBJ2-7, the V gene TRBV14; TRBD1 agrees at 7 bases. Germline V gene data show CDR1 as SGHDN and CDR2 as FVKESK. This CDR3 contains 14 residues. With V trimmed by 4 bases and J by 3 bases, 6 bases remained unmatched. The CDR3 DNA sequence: TGTGCCAGCAGCCTGACGACAGGGAACTACGAGCAGTACTTC. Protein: CASSLTTGNYEQYF.

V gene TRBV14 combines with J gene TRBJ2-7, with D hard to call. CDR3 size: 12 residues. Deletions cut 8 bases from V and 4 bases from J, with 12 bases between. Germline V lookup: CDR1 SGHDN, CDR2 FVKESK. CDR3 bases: TGTGCCAGCGGCCGGGCATTTTACGAGCAGTACTTC. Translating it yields CASGRAFYEQYF.

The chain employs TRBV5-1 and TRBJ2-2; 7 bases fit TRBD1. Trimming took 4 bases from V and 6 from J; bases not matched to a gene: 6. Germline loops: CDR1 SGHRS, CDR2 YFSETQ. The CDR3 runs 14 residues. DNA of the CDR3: TGCGCCAGCAGCCAAATACAGGGGCCCGGGGAGCTGTTTTTT. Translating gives CASSQIQGPGELFF.

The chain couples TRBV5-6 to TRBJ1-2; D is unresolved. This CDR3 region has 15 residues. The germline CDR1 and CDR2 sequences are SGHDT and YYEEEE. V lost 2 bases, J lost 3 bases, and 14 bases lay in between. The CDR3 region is CASSLTDTPYYGYTF. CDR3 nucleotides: TGTGCCAGCAGCTTAACAGACACACCTTACTATGGCTACACCTTC.

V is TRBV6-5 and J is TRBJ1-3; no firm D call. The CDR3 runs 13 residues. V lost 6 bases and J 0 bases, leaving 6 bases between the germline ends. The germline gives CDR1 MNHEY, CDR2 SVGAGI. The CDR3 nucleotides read TGTGCCAGCAGAAGCCCCTCTGGAAACACCATATATTTT. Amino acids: CASRSPSGNTIYF.

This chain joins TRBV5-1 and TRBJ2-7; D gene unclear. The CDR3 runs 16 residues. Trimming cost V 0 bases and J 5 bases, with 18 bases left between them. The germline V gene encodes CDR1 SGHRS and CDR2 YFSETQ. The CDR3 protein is CASSLGSSRGIHEQYF. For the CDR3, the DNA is TGCGCCAGCAGCTTGGGTTCATCCCGAGGAATCCACGAGCAGTACTTC.

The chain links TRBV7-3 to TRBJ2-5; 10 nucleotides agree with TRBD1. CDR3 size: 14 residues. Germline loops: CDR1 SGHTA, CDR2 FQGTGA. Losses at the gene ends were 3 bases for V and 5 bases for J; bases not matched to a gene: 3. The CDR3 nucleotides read TGTGCCAGCAGCTTGACAGGGGGCCGGGAGACCCAGTACTTC. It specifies CASSLTGGRETQYF.

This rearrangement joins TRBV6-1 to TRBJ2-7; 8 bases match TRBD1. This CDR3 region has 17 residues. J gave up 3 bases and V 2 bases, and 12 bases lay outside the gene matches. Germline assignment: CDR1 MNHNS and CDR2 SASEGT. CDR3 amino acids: CASSEYPSGTGRYEQYF. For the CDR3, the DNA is TGTGCCAGCAGTGAATATCCCTCCGGGACAGGACGCTACGAGCAGTACTTC.

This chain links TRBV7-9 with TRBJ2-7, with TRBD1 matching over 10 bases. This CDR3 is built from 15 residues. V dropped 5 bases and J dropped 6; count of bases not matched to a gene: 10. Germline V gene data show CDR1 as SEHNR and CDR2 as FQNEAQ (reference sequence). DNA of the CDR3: TGTGCCAGCAGCGCCACCGGGACAGGGGCTGTCGAGCAGTACTTC. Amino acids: CASSATGTGAVEQYF.

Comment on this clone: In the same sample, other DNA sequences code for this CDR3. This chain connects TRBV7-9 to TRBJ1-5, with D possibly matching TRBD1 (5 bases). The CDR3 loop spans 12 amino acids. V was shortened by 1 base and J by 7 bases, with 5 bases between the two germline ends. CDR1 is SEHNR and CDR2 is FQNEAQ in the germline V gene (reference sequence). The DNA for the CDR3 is TGTGCCAGCAGCTTAGGGGGCCAGCCCCAGCATTTT. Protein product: CASSLGGQPQHF. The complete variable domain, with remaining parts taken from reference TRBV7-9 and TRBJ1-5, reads DTGVSQNPRHKITKRGQNVTFRCDPISEHNRLYWYRQTLGQGPEFLTYFQNEAQLEKSRLLSDRFSAERPKGSFSTLEIQRTEQGDSAMYLCASSLGGQPQHFGDGTRLSIL.

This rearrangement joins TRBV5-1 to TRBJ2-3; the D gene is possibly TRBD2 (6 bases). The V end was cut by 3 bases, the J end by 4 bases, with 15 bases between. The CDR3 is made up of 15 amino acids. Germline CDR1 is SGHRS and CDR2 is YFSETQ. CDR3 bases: TGCGCCAGCAGCTCTGGTGGGGGGTCACCAGATACGCAGTATTTT. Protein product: CASSSGGGSPDTQYF.

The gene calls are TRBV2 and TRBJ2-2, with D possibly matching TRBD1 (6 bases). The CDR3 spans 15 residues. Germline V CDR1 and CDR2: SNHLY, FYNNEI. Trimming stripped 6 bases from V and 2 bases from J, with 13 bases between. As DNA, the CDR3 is TGTGCCAGCAGATCCCAGGGGACCAACACCGGGGAGCTGTTTTTT. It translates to CASRSQGTNTGELFF.

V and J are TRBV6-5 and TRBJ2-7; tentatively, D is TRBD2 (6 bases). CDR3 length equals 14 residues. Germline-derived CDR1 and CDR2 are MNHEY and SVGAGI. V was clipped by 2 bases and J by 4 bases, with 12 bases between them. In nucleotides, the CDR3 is TGTGCCAGCAGTTACGTGGCGGGGTCTTACGAGCAGTACTTC. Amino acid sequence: CASSYVAGSYEQYF.

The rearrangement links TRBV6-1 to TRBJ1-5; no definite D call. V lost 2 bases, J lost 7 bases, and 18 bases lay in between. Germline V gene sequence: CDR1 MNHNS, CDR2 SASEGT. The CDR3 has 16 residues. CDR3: CASSENTAGIGQPQHF. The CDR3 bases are TGTGCCAGCAGTGAAAATACCGCGGGCATCGGGCAGCCCCAGCATTTT.

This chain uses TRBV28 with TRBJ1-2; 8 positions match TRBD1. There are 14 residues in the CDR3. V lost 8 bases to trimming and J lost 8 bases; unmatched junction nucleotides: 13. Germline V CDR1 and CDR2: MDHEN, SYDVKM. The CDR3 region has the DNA TGTGCCAGCGACTGGACAGGGAAGGACGGCGGCTACACCTTC. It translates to CASDWTGKDGGYTF.

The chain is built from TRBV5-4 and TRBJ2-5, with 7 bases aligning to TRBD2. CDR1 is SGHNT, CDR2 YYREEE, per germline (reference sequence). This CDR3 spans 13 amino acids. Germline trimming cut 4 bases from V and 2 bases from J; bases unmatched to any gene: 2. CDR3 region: CASSVGGQETQYF. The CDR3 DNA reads TGTGCCAGCAGCGTCGGGGGGCAAGAGACCCAGTACTTC.

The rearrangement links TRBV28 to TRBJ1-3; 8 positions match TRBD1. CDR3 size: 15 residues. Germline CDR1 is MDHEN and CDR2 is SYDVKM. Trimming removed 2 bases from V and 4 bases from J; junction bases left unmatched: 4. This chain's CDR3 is CASSLTGGRGNTIYF. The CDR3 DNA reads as TGTGCCAGCAGTTTAACAGGGGGTAGGGGAAACACCATATATTTT. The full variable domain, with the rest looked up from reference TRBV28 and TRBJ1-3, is DVKVTQSSRYLVKRTGEKVFLECVQDMDHENMFWYRQDPGLGLRLIYFSYDVKMKEKGDIPEGYSVSREKKERFSLILESASTNQTSMYLCASSLTGGRGNTIYFGEGSWLTVV.

CDR3 bases: TGTGCCAGTAGTTCGACAGGGATCAGCTCCTATAATTCACCCCTCCACTTT. Protein sequence: CASSSTGISSYNSPLHF. The V call is TRBV19, the J call TRBJ1-6; TRBD1 aligns across 7 bases. CDR3 length equals 17 residues. The J segment lost 0 bases and the V segment lost 5 bases, leaving 7 bases of the junction unmatched. Germline V CDR1 and CDR2: LNHDA, SQIVND (reference sequence).

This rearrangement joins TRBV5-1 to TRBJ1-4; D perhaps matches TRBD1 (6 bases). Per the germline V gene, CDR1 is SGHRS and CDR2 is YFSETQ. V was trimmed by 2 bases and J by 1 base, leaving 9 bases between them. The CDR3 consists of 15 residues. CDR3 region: CASSLLQGTNEKLFF. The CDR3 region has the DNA TGCGCCAGCAGCTTATTACAGGGAACTAATGAAAAACTGTTTTTT.

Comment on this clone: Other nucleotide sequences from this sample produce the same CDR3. CDR3 amino acids: CASSEGRGQPQHF. The CDR3 DNA reads as TGTGCCAGCAGTGAGGGTAGGGGTCAGCCCCAGCATTTT. This chain links TRBV2 with TRBJ1-5; a weak D match, TRBD1 (5 bases). The germline CDR1 and CDR2 sequences are SNHLY and FYNNEI. V was clipped by 3 bases and J by 6 bases, with 9 bases between them. CDR3 length: 13 residues.

The DNA for the CDR3 is TGTGCCAGCAGCGAGGGTCAGGGGTTTAGCCAGCCCCAGCATTTT. This gives the protein CASSEGQGFSQPQHF. The chain joins TRBV2 to TRBJ1-5; maybe TRBD1 (6 bases). The V gene's germline CDR1 is SNHLY and CDR2 FYNNEI. This CDR3 has 15 amino acids. V was pared by 6 bases and J by 7 bases, with 19 bases between.

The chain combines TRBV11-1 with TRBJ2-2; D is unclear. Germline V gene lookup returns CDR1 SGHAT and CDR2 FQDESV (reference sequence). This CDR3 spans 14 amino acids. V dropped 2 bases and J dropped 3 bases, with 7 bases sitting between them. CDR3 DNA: TGTGCCAGCAGCTTACTCCGAGACACCGGGGAGCTGTTTTTT. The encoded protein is CASSLLRDTGELFF.